This TCR beta chain comes out of a study of T cells expressing NK-cell markers. UMI-tagged 5'RACE template switching yielded the TCR beta cDNA. TCRdb processed the 5' RACE reads again and assigns one entry to each CDR3 protein, with no DNA. This sample lists about 150,000 distinct CDR3 sequences; its ten largest clones have 20% to 25%. Material: blood T cells: a sorted CD56 or NKG2C T cell subset, CD4+ or CD8+ T cells, or bulk PBMC T cells (not recorded which). The sequence derives from a man aged 18-70 years in good health.

CDR3 in amino acids: CASRPGQGPGDYGYTF. V and J are TRBV2 and TRBJ1-2; TCRdb lists TRBD1, though no DNA is available to test this call. The V gene's germline CDR1 is SNHLY and CDR2 FYNNEI. The CDR3 sequence is 16 residues long.